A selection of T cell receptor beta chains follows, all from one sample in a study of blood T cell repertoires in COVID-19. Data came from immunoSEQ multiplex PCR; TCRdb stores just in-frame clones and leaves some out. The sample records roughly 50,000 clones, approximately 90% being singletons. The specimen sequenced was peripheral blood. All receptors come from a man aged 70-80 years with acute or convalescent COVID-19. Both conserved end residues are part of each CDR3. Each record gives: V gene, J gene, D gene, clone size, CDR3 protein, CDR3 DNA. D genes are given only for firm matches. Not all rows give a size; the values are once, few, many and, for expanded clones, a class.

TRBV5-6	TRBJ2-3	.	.	CASSPTGGIRSTDTQYF	TGTGCCAGCAGCCCAACGGGGGGCATTCGGTCTACAGATACGCAGTATTTT
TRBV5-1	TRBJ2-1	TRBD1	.	CASSLPRGRNEQFF	TGCGCCAGCAGCTTGCCGAGGGGGCGGAATGAGCAGTTCTTC
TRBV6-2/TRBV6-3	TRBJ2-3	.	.	CASSSGLQADTQYF	TGTGCCAGCAGTTCGGGACTCCAGGCGGATACGCAGTATTTT
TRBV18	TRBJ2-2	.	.	CASSLHGGASSTGELFF	TGTGCCAGCTCCCTCCATGGGGGCGCAAGTAGCACCGGGGAGCTGTTTTTT
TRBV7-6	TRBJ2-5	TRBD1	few	CASSHPLTDRAETQYF	TGTGCCAGCAGCCACCCGCTAACGGACAGGGCGGAGACCCAGTACTTC
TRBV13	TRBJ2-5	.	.	CASSLVVGPGVKTQYF	TGTGCCAGCAGCTTAGTAGTGGGGCCCGGAGTAAAGACCCAGTACTTC
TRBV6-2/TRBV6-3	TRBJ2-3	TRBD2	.	CASSYSSSGADTQYF	TGTGCCAGCAGTTACTCGTCTAGCGGGGCAGATACGCAGTATTTT
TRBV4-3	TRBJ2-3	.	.	CASSQDGARDTQYF	TGCGCCAGCAGCCAAGACGGTGCGCGAGATACGCAGTATTTT
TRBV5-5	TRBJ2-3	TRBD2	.	CASSLAEGGGPTQYF	TGTGCCAGCAGCTTGGCCGAGGGCGGGGGGCCTACGCAGTATTTT
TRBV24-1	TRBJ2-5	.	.	CATSDGAGETQYF	TGTGCCACCAGTGACGGGGCGGGGGAGACCCAGTACTTC
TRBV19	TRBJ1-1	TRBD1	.	CASSYGTANTEAFF	TGTGCCAGTAGTTACGGGACAGCGAACACTGAAGCTTTCTTT
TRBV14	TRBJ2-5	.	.	CASSVGETQYF	TGTGCCAGCAGCGTTGGCGAGACCCAGTACTTC
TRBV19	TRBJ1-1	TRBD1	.	CASSIRAQGSQRPFF	TGTGCCAGTAGTATCAGGGCACAGGGGTCGCAGAGGCCTTTCTTT
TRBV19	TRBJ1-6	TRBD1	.	CASSIQDRARGSPLHF	TGTGCCAGTAGTATTCAGGACAGGGCGAGAGGTTCACCCCTCCACTTT
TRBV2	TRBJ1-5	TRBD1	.	CASRGTVTNQPQHF	TGTGCCAGCAGGGGGACAGTCACCAATCAGCCCCAGCATTTT
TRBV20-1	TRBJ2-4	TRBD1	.	CSLKQGNIQYF	TGCAGTCTAAAACAGGGGAACATTCAGTACTTC
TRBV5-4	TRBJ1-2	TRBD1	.	CASSARDRGIYGYTF	TGTGCCAGCAGCGCCCGGGACAGGGGGATTTATGGCTACACCTTC
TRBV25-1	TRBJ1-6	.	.	CASSVTGKLSPLHF	TGTGCCAGCAGTGTTACAGGGAAACTTTCACCCCTCCACTTT
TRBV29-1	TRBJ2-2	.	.	CSVYDQGSTGELFF	TGCAGCGTCTACGATCAGGGATCCACCGGGGAGCTGTTTTTT
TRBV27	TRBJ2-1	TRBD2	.	CASSPLGQRGGNEQFF	TGTGCCAGCAGCCCATTGGGCCAGCGGGGGGGCAATGAGCAGTTCTTC
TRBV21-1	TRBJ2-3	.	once	CARDRDLGTDTQYF	TGTGCCCGGGACAGGGATCTGGGCACAGATACGCAGTATTTT
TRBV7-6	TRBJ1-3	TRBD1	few	CASSSPGQDSGNTIYF	TGTGCCAGCAGCTCTCCAGGACAGGACTCTGGAAACACCATATATTTT
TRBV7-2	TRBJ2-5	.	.	CASSSPSIQETQYF	TGTGCCAGCAGCTCACCTTCTATCCAAGAGACCCAGTACTTC
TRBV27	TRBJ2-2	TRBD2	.	CASSRTSGDTGTGELFF	TGTGCCAGCAGTCGGACTAGCGGGGACACGGGAACCGGGGAGCTGTTTTTT
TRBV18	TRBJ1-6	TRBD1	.	CASSPGQGVNNSPLHF	TGTGCCAGCTCACCGGGACAGGGAGTAAATAATTCACCCCTCCACTTT
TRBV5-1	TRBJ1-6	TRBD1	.	CASSQGQYSYNSPLHF	TGCGCCAGCAGCCAGGGACAGTACTCCTATAATTCACCCCTCCACTTT
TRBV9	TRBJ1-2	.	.	CASSDRQHYGYTF	TGTGCCAGCAGCGACCGACAGCACTATGGCTACACCTTC